The next 32 T cell receptor beta chains were all read from a single sample in a study of OX40 agonist ivuxolimab in advanced cancers. Assay used: immunoSEQ multiplex PCR; TCRdb lists only in-frame clones, some missing. The repertoire holds 20,000 to 25,000 clones, with roughly 93% as singletons. The sequenced sample was CD4+ or CD8+ T cells sorted from blood, obtained in a trial of the OX40 agonist ivuxolimab. These receptors were obtained from an adult with an advanced solid tumor such as melanoma, head and neck, liver or kidney cancer.

Details on this clone: A much larger clonotype is one base distant, so this may be a read error. Other DNA sequences from this sample encode an identical CDR3 as well. The V and J genes are TRBV9 and TRBJ1-1; D is possibly TRBD1 (6 bases). The V end was cut by 0 bases, the J end by 5 bases, with 14 bases between. The CDR3 is 15 residues long. CDR1 is SGDLS and CDR2 is YYNGEE in the germline V gene. The CDR3 loop is CASSVAGGPGTEAFF. In DNA, the CDR3 is TGTGCCAGCAGCGTAGCTGGGGGGCCTGGGACTGAAGCTTTCTTT.

A single count supports this clone. J is TRBJ2-6 and V is TRBV10-1, with D unresolved. The CDR3 extends over 17 amino acids. V gave up 3 bases and J gave up 0 bases, with 12 bases separating them. CDR1 and CDR2 (germline): WNHNN, SYGVQD (reference sequence). The CDR3 DNA reads TGCGCCAGCAGTGATGGCACCAGTAGCTCTGGGGCCAACGTCCTGACTTTC. Protein sequence: CASSDGTSSSGANVLTF.

With respect to this clone: An end of the junction differs from the germline gene, which may be a read error. This chain links TRBV30 with TRBJ2-7, with D unclear. The V gene's germline CDR1 is GTSNPN and CDR2 SVGIG (reference sequence). The CDR3 is 12 residues long. Here the CDR3 DNA reads TGTTCCTGGAGCGCAGCTCATCGCGTGCAGTGCTTC. This sequence encodes CSWSAAHRVQCF.

The V gene is TRBV5-8, the J gene TRBJ2-2; unclear D gene. V was shortened by 1 base and J by 0 bases, with 10 bases between the two germline ends. The CDR3 runs to 16 residues. In germline, CDR1 is SGHTS, CDR2 YDEGEE. The CDR3 protein is CASSLRSWANTGELFF. The CDR3 bases are TGTGCCAGCAGCTTGCGCTCGTGGGCGAACACCGGGGAGCTGTTTTTT.

This sequence joins TRBV6-1 and TRBJ1-2; D gene uncertain. The germline CDR1 and CDR2 sequences are MNHNS and SASEGT. The CDR3 is 14 residues long. With 6 bases removed from V and 2 bases from J, the gap between germline ends came to 13 bases. CDR3 nucleotides: TGTGCCAGCAGACCCCCGGCCGAGAACTATGGCTACACCTTC. It encodes CASRPPAENYGYTF.

The V gene is TRBV5-1, the J gene TRBJ2-5, with TRBD2 identical over 7 bases. CDR1 and CDR2 from the germline V gene are SGHRS and YFSETQ. The CDR3 runs to 16 residues. The J segment lost 4 bases and the V segment lost 0 bases, leaving 9 bases of the junction unmatched. The CDR3 loop is CASSLASGGLGETQYF. CDR3 DNA: TGCGCCAGCAGCTTGGCCTCGGGGGGTTTGGGAGAGACCCAGTACTTC.

The CDR3 nucleotides are TGTGCCAGCTCACCACTCACCGGAGTGGCGAGTGAAACACAAGCTTTCTTT. Translated: CASSPLTGVASETQAFF. The chain carries TRBV18 and TRBJ1-1; no reliable D call. Germline CDR1 reads KGHSH; CDR2 reads LQKENI. The germline V and J ends were trimmed by 1 base and 9 bases, with 24 bases remaining between them. The CDR3 consists of 17 residues.

V gene TRBV18 combines with J gene TRBJ2-7; TRBD2 agrees at 7 bases. Germline CDR1 reads KGHSH; CDR2 reads LQKENI. This CDR3 is 14 amino acids long. J lost 0 bases, V lost 3 bases, and 2 bases had no gene match. CDR3 in amino acids: CASSPPGGSYEQYF. CDR3 bases: TGTGCCAGCTCACCCCCGGGGGGCTCCTACGAGCAGTACTTC.

The V call is TRBV6-1, the J call TRBJ2-3, with 11 positions matching TRBD2. CDR3 length: 16 residues. The ends lost 4 bases at V and 0 bases at J; junction bases unmatched: 3. Germline loops: CDR1 MNHNS, CDR2 SASEGT. The CDR3: CASSVVAGGSTDTQYF. For the CDR3, the DNA is TGTGCCAGCAGTGTCGTAGCGGGGGGGAGCACAGATACGCAGTATTTT.

The CDR3: CASSPAEKLFF. The CDR3 nucleotides are TGTGCCAGCTCACCGGCGGAAAAACTGTTTTTT. The V call is TRBV18, the J call TRBJ1-4; D uncertain. This CDR3 region has 11 residues. Trimming pared 3 bases from V and 8 bases from J, leaving 4 bases between. Germline lookup yields CDR1 KGHSH and CDR2 LQKENI.

V and J are TRBV30 and TRBJ1-5; D perhaps matches TRBD1 (5 bases). This CDR3 contains 15 residues. The V end lost 0 bases, the J end lost 2 bases, and 11 bases lay between the germline ends. Germline CDR1 is GTSNPN and CDR2 is SVGIG (reference sequence). DNA for the CDR3: TGTGCCTGGAGTGTAGGGCAGGGTGGCAATCAGCCCCAGCATTTT. It specifies CAWSVGQGGNQPQHF.

V and J are TRBV19 and TRBJ1-3, with D possibly TRBD1 on 5 matching bases. The V and J ends lost 6 bases and 1 base respectively, with 10 bases between them. This CDR3 spans 14 amino acids. Germline V lookup: CDR1 LNHDA, CDR2 SQIVND (reference sequence). The CDR3 DNA is TGTGCCAGTAGCCAGGAGGGGTCTGGAAACACCATATATTTT. Amino acids: CASSQEGSGNTIYF.

V gene TRBV7-9 combines with J gene TRBJ2-3, with D tentatively TRBD2 (6 bases). Per the germline V gene, CDR1 is SEHNR and CDR2 is FQNEAQ (reference sequence). V was trimmed by 4 bases and J by 0 bases, leaving 11 bases between them. CDR3 length: 15 residues. CDR3 coding DNA: TGTGCCAGCAGCTCCCGACTAGAAAGCACAGATACGCAGTATTTT. Its translation: CASSSRLESTDTQYF.

The rearrangement joins TRBV6-1 to TRBJ2-7; no definite D call. CDR1 is MNHNS, CDR2 SASEGT, per germline. V lost 5 bases to trimming and J lost 11 bases, with 19 bases between them. The CDR3 consists of 13 residues. The CDR3 is CASSLALYSTEYF. The CDR3 DNA is TGTGCCAGCAGTTTAGCCCTCTATTCGACTGAGTACTTC.

This rearrangement joins TRBV15 to TRBJ2-3, with a possible D match to TRBD1 (6 bases). Germline values: CDR1 LNHNV, CDR2 YYDKDF (reference sequence). This CDR3 region has 16 residues. V was pared by 2 bases and J by 2 bases, with 14 bases between. CDR3 DNA sequence: TGTGCCACCAGCAGAAAGGGGGTAGCACACACAGATACGCAGTATTTT. Its translation: CATSRKGVAHTDTQYF.

Comments on this clone: One junction end disagrees with the germline gene, perhaps due to a read error. The V call is TRBV7-7, the J call TRBJ1-2; D is perhaps TRBD1 (6 bases). This CDR3 contains 13 residues. The germline gives CDR1 SSHAT, CDR2 FNYEAQ (reference sequence). Here the CDR3 reads CASRYGTYYGYTF. The CDR3 DNA reads as TGTGCTAGCAGGTACGGGACATACTATGGCTACACCTTC.

Regarding this clone: The sample has other DNA sequences that encode this CDR3 too. The chain couples TRBV6-1 to TRBJ2-7; 10 bases align to TRBD2. The CDR3 is 18 amino acids. Germline V gene lookup returns CDR1 MNHNS and CDR2 SASEGT. Trimming removed 4 bases from V and 0 bases from J; junction bases left unmatched: 12. This CDR3 is CASSGVPGLAGVSYEQYF. The DNA of the CDR3 is TGTGCCAGCAGTGGAGTCCCGGGGCTAGCGGGAGTCTCCTACGAGCAGTACTTC.

This clone has just one count. J is TRBJ1-2 and V is TRBV6-5, with D maybe TRBD1 (5 bases). V lost 6 bases, J lost 4 bases, and 18 bases lay in between. This CDR3 is 15 amino acids long. Germline CDR1 MNHEY, CDR2 SVGAGI. The CDR3 sequence is CASSSLRESPYGYTF. Here the CDR3 DNA reads TGTGCCAGCAGCTCGCTCAGGGAATCCCCCTATGGCTACACCTTC.

In nucleotides, the CDR3 is TGCGCCAGCAGCCAAGATGTGAGCCGAGAGACCCAGTACTTC. It is translated as CASSQDVSRETQYF. V is TRBV4-1 and J is TRBJ2-5; D is uncertain. CDR1 and CDR2 from the germline V gene are MGHRA and YSYEKL. Trimming pared 0 bases from V and 4 bases from J, leaving 9 bases between. The CDR3 runs 14 residues.

This chain uses TRBV10-3 with TRBJ1-5, with no clear D. The CDR3 runs to 15 residues. The germline V gene has CDR1 ENHRY and CDR2 SYGVKD. Trimming cost V 0 bases and J 5 bases, with 11 bases left between them. The CDR3 sequence is CAISESEVRHQPQHF. In DNA form, the CDR3 reads TGTGCCATCAGTGAGTCGGAGGTCAGGCATCAGCCCCAGCATTTT.

The rearrangement uses TRBV11-2 and TRBJ1-3; TRBD1 aligns across 7 bases. After removal of 4 bases from V and 0 bases from J, the junction contained 9 bases not matched to a gene. Germline CDR1 reads SGHAT; CDR2 reads FQNNGV. The CDR3 is 17 amino acids. The CDR3 DNA reads as TGTGCCAGCAGCTCCCCCTCCGGGACAGCCTCTGGAAACACCATATATTTT. This sequence encodes CASSSPSGTASGNTIYF.

The chain uses TRBV11-2 and TRBJ2-7; D is undetermined. This CDR3 spans 15 amino acids. Germline V gene sequence: CDR1 SGHAT, CDR2 FQNNGV. V dropped 7 bases and J dropped 4 bases, with 20 bases sitting between them. CDR3 nucleotide sequence: TGTGCCAGCACCTCCTTGGGGTGGCTAGTTTACGAGCAGTACTTC. Amino acids: CASTSLGWLVYEQYF.

This clone was recorded only once. This chain uses TRBV28 with TRBJ2-3; TRBD2 agrees at 8 bases. The CDR3 has 15 residues. Germline lookup yields CDR1 MDHEN and CDR2 SYDVKM. The ends lost 2 bases at V and 2 bases at J; junction bases unmatched: 3. The CDR3 reads CASSLPSGLTDTQYF. The CDR3 region has the DNA TGTGCCAGCAGTTTACCTAGCGGGCTCACAGATACGCAGTATTTT.

The chain uses TRBV5-4 and TRBJ1-1; D not certain. The length of the CDR3 is 13 residues. Germline-derived CDR1 and CDR2 are SGHNT and YYREEE (reference sequence). Trimming took off 5 bases at V and 4 bases at J, with 12 bases between the two ends. The CDR3 sequence: CASSSSYGTEAFF. The CDR3 bases are TGTGCCAGCAGTTCATCTTACGGCACTGAAGCTTTCTTT.

This chain links TRBV4-3 with TRBJ2-5; D perhaps matches TRBD2 (7 bases). The CDR3 covers 17 residues. Germline V lookup: CDR1 LGHNA, CDR2 YSLEER. V lost 0 bases and J 5 bases, leaving 19 bases between the germline ends. DNA for the CDR3: TGCGCCAGCAGCCAAGATCGGATGGGGGGGCCTTGGGAGACCCAGTACTTC. Amino acid sequence: CASSQDRMGGPWETQYF.

This sequence joins TRBV10-2 and TRBJ2-7; 9 positions match TRBD1. After removal of 10 bases from V and 0 bases from J, the junction contained 10 bases not matched to a gene. Germline V gives CDR1 WSHSY, CDR2 SAAADI. The CDR3 totals 15 residues. CDR3 sequence (DNA): TGCGCCACCGCTCCGGGACAGGGAAGCTCCTACGAGCAGTACTTC. Residues: CATAPGQGSSYEQYF.

The chain has TRBV2 and TRBJ1-1; tentatively, D is TRBD1 (5 bases). V was pared by 7 bases and J by 0 bases, with 18 bases between. CDR1 SNHLY and CDR2 FYNNEI come from the germline V gene. This CDR3 is built from 16 residues. The CDR3 loop is CASKKFRDSMNTEAFF. The CDR3 coding sequence is TGTGCCAGCAAGAAATTTCGGGACTCCATGAACACTGAAGCTTTCTTT.

The chain couples TRBV10-3 to TRBJ2-7; 7 nucleotides match TRBD1. The CDR3 is made up of 15 amino acids. V lost 0 bases, J lost 0 bases, and 2 bases stayed unmatched. Germline CDR1 and CDR2: ENHRY and SYGVKD. DNA for the CDR3: TGTGCCATCAGTGAGTCGGCAGGGGGCTCCTACGAGCAGTACTTC. This gives the protein CAISESAGGSYEQYF.

V usage is TRBV18 and J usage is TRBJ1-6; D not certain. There are 17 residues in the CDR3. CDR1 is KGHSH and CDR2 is LQKENI in the germline V gene. Trimming pared 1 base from V and 7 bases from J, leaving 17 bases between. CDR3 residues: CASSPQDLRLGNSPLHF. For the CDR3, the DNA is TGTGCCAGCTCACCACAGGACTTGAGGTTGGGAAATTCACCCCTCCACTTT.

The genes are TRBV6-5 and TRBJ2-1; 7 bases are shared with TRBD2. CDR1 is MNHEY, CDR2 SVGAGI, per germline. The V segment lost 1 base and the J segment 5 bases; nucleotides outside the gene matches: 2. The length of the CDR3 is 14 residues. CDR3 sequence reads: CASSYWRENNEQFF. The CDR3 DNA is TGTGCCAGCAGTTACTGGCGGGAGAACAATGAGCAGTTCTTC.

The V gene is TRBV1, the J gene TRBJ2-7; the table's D call, TRBD2, was not checked against the DNA. TRBV1 is designated a pseudogene. The CDR3 is 15 residues long. In nucleotides, the CDR3 is TGCACCAGCAGCCATTGGCGGGTCTTCTCCTACGAGCAGTACTTC. Translation: CTSSHWRVFSYEQYF.

The rearrangement joins TRBV6-1 to TRBJ2-2; perhaps D is TRBD1 or TRBD2 (5 bases each). CDR3 length equals 15 residues. V was shortened by 6 bases and J by 4 bases, with 15 bases between the two germline ends. Germline CDR1 is MNHNS and CDR2 is SASEGT. CDR3 sequence: CASSHGAAGTGELFF. The CDR3, as DNA: TGTGCCAGCAGCCACGGGGCGGCGGGCACCGGGGAGCTGTTTTTT.